Here is one T cell receptor beta chain with its context. This entry belongs to a study of T cell clones after liver transplantation. Looking at the study overall: Third-party-reactive TCRbeta sequences from pre-transplant mixed lymphocyte reactions served as antigen-independent comparators.

TCRdb's table, derived via immunoSEQ multiplex PCR, lists solely in-frame clones and lacks some. The repertoire consists of about 72,000 clones, with around 90% occurring once and the leading ten covering less than 3.5%. V was clipped by 1 base and J by 5 bases, with 17 bases between them. CDR1 is SEHNR, CDR2 FQNEAQ, per germline (reference sequence). CDR3 size: 17 residues. Sequenced material: CD4+ T cells from blood, taken before liver transplant. The origin of this receptor is a human donor who received a liver transplant. V gene TRBV7-9 combines with J gene TRBJ1-4; possibly TRBD1 for D (5 bases). The CDR3 DNA follows: TGTGCCAGCAGCTTAGTACTCACAGGAATTCAGAATGAAAAACTGTTTTTT. Its protein product is CASSLVLTGIQNEKLFF.